This is a list of T cell receptor beta chains from one sample in a study of T-cell memory formation after mild COVID-19. TCRdb fed the 5' RACE reads into MiXCR, producing one record per CDR3 protein. The sample has 550,000 to 600,000 distinct CDR3 sequences, 15% to 20% seen once. Sequencing used PBMCs or a T cell subset sorted from them (not recorded which). The origin of the receptors is an adult woman who had mild COVID-19 (a few samples of this study predate the infection). Cell type and time point are not known. Each CDR3 is given with its conserved first and last residue. A D gene is named only where the DNA matches it firmly. Clone size is shown for a subset of rows, as once, few, many or a class of expanded clone.

j_call v_call d_call clone_size cdr3_nt cdr3_aa
TRBJ1-3 TRBV4-1 NA NA TGCGCCAGCAGCCAAGAAGGCCAGGCAGGAAACACCATATATTTT CASSQEGQAGNTIYF
TRBJ2-3 TRBV7-9 NA few TGTGCCAGCAGCTTATGGGGCAGCGACACAGATACGCAGTATTTT CASSLWGSDTDTQYF
TRBJ2-1 TRBV25-1 NA few TGTGCCAGCAGTACTTCCGGGACACACTACAATGAGCAGTTCTTC CASSTSGTHYNEQFF
TRBJ1-1 TRBV12-3/TRBV12-4 NA few TGTGCCAGCAGCAACAGGGTGAACACTGAAGCTTTCTTT CASSNRVNTEAFF
TRBJ2-7 TRBV7-8 TRBD1 NA TGTGCCAGCAGCTTAGTGAACAGGGGCTCAGCCTACGAGCAGTACTTC CASSLVNRGSAYEQYF
TRBJ1-5 TRBV20-1 NA NA TGCAGTGCTAGAGAAGGGGGACGGCAGCCCCAGCATTTT CSAREGGRQPQHF
TRBJ2-7 TRBV3-1 TRBD2 NA TGTGCCAGCAGCTCGGGGAGGGCCGAGCAGTACTTC CASSSGRAEQYF
TRBJ2-7 TRBV7-9 TRBD1 NA TGTGCCAGCAGCCGGGACAGGGGCAGCTCCTACGAGCAGTACTTC CASSRDRGSSYEQYF
TRBJ2-3 TRBV5-1 TRBD1 many TGCGCCAGCAGCTCCGGGACAGGGACAGATACGCAGTATTTT CASSSGTGTDTQYF
TRBJ1-2 TRBV7-2 NA few TGTGCCAGCAGCTTAGTTCCTGACTCGCCAAATGGCTACACCTTC CASSLVPDSPNGYTF
TRBJ2-1 TRBV7-6 NA NA TGTGCCAGCAGCTCTCAAGAGTACAATGAGCAGTTCTTC CASSSQEYNEQFF
TRBJ1-5 TRBV6-2/TRBV6-3 NA NA TGTGCCAGCAGCTCTGGGGACATCTGGAGCAATCAGCCCCAGCATTTT CASSSGDIWSNQPQHF
TRBJ1-2 TRBV7-2 NA NA TGTGCCAGCATAGGTAAAGGCGGCTACACCTTC CASIGKGGYTF
TRBJ2-2 TRBV7-8 NA few TGTGCCAGCAGCTTAGGGATCGCCTCGGCCGGGGAGCTGTTTTTT CASSLGIASAGELFF
TRBJ1-2 TRBV20-1 NA many TGCAGTGCTAGAGATGCATTTAGTGAAGCTAACTATGGCTACACCTTC CSARDAFSEANYGYTF
TRBJ2-1 TRBV10-3 TRBD1 NA TGTGCCATCAGCTCTTCGGACAGGGGGCTCGATGAGCAGTTCTTC CAISSSDRGLDEQFF
TRBJ2-7 TRBV29-1 NA NA TGCAGCGTTGTGCAGGGTTCCTACGAGCAGTACTTC CSVVQGSYEQYF
TRBJ2-7 TRBV6-6 NA many TGTGCCAGCAGTAAAATAGGGGAGAGGTACGAGCAGTACTTC CASSKIGERYEQYF
TRBJ1-5 TRBV5-1 TRBD1 few TGCGCCAGCAGCTTGCAGGGGGCTGGAAATCAGCCCCAGCATTTT CASSLQGAGNQPQHF
TRBJ2-5 TRBV2 NA few TGTGCCAGCGGGGGGCATCAAGAGACCCAGTACTTC CASGGHQETQYF
TRBJ2-7 TRBV7-2 TRBD2 few TGTGCCAGCAGCTTTGGCGGGAGACTCTCCTACGAGCAGTACTTC CASSFGGRLSYEQYF
TRBJ2-5 TRBV5-5 TRBD2 many TGTGCCAGCAGCTTGTGGGAGGGCGAGACCCAGTACTTC CASSLWEGETQYF
TRBJ2-7 TRBV13 TRBD2 NA TGTGCCAGCAGCTCTACCGTTTCCCTAGCGGGGGGTTCCTACGAGCAGTACTTC CASSSTVSLAGGSYEQYF
TRBJ2-3 TRBV5-1 NA few TGCGCCAGCAGCTTGACCCCCGGGGGCACAGATACGCAGTATTTT CASSLTPGGTDTQYF
TRBJ1-5 TRBV20-1 NA NA TGCAGTGCTAGAAAAACCGGACAGCCTTCTCAGCCCCAGCATTTT CSARKTGQPSQPQHF
TRBJ2-7 TRBV30 TRBD2 NA TGTGCCTGGAGAGGGACTAGCGAGCAGTACTTC CAWRGTSEQYF
TRBJ1-2 TRBV7-2 NA few TGTGCCAGCAGCCCAAGTATGGGGGATGGCTACACCTTC CASSPSMGDGYTF
TRBJ2-1 TRBV5-4 TRBD2 few TGTGCCAGCAGCTTGGCCGTAGCGGGGGGGCCGGCCTACAATGAGCAGTTCTTC CASSLAVAGGPAYNEQFF
TRBJ2-7 TRBV7-8 NA NA TGTGCCAGCAGCTTAGCGCAGATGATGACCTACGAGCAGTACTTC CASSLAQMMTYEQYF
TRBJ1-1 TRBV7-9 NA few TGTGCAGGCGGGGCGGGGGGCACTGAAGCTTTCTTT CAGGAGGTEAFF
TRBJ2-5 TRBV6-6 NA many TGTGCCAGCGGGTACGGGAGGGGGCAGGAGACCCAGTACTTC CASGYGRGQETQYF
TRBJ2-2 TRBV7-8 NA NA TGTGCCAGCAGCTACCAGGGGGAGGACACCGGGGAGCTGTTTTTT CASSYQGEDTGELFF
TRBJ2-1 TRBV12-3/TRBV12-4 NA many TGTGCCAGCAGTCCCCGTGGGAGAAGCAATGAGCAGTTCTTC CASSPRGRSNEQFF
TRBJ1-1 TRBV6-6 NA few TGTGCCAGCAGTTGGGCAGAATATAGTCTCAACACTGAAGCTTTCTTT CASSWAEYSLNTEAFF
TRBJ2-1 TRBV24-1 NA few TGTGCCACCAGCCAAGGGGTAGGGACCTACAATGAGCAGTTCTTC CATSQGVGTYNEQFF
TRBJ1-1 TRBV19 NA NA TGTGCCAGTAGTATGGGACTGACTGAAGCTTTCTTT CASSMGLTEAFF
TRBJ2-1 TRBV7-9 NA NA TGTGCCAGCAGCTACCGGGCCGCCTACAATGAGCAGTTCTTC CASSYRAAYNEQFF
TRBJ1-2 TRBV7-9 TRBD1 few TGTGCCAGCAGCTTATCCCCGGACAGGCCCTATGGCTACACCTTC CASSLSPDRPYGYTF
TRBJ2-7 TRBV29-1 TRBD1 many TGCAGCGGTGGACAGGGGGATTACGAGCAGTACTTC CSGGQGDYEQYF
TRBJ2-1 TRBV7-6 TRBD2 many TGTGCCAGCCAAGGGACTAGCGGGGGCGATGAGCAGTTCTTC CASQGTSGGDEQFF
TRBJ1-4 TRBV5-1 NA few TGCGCCAGCAGCTTAGGACGGAGAGTGGATGAAAAACTGTTTTTT CASSLGRRVDEKLFF
TRBJ2-1 TRBV6-6 TRBD1 NA TGTGCCAGCAGGGGGGGACAGGGCGAACGAGAAGTCTTCAATGAGCAGTTCTTC CASRGGQGEREVFNEQFF
TRBJ2-1 TRBV20-1 TRBD1 NA TGCAGTGCTAGAGATCCGTCCGGGACAGGGGGCATGAATGAGCAGTTCTTC CSARDPSGTGGMNEQFF
TRBJ2-4 TRBV11-2 TRBD1 few TGTGCCAGCAGCTTAGGGGACAGGGTCTTCGCCAAAAACATTCAGTACTTC CASSLGDRVFAKNIQYF
TRBJ2-5 TRBV7-8 TRBD2 NA TGTGCCAGCAGCCTAGGGACTAGCGGGGGTCTCGGCGGTGAGACCCAGTACTTC CASSLGTSGGLGGETQYF
TRBJ1-1 TRBV6-6 TRBD1 NA TGTGCCAGCAGTTATCTGGGACAGGGTGCCACTGAAGCTTTCTTT CASSYLGQGATEAFF
TRBJ2-6 TRBV4-3 NA NA TGCGCCAGCAGCCAAGATATGGGGACGGGTGGGGCCAACGTCCTGACTTTC CASSQDMGTGGANVLTF
TRBJ1-2 TRBV30 NA NA TGTGCCTGGAGCCCCGGGGATGGCTACACCTTC CAWSPGDGYTF
TRBJ1-1 TRBV7-2 NA few TGTGCCAGCAGCGGATGGGTAGGCGAGGACACTGAAGCTTTCTTT CASSGWVGEDTEAFF